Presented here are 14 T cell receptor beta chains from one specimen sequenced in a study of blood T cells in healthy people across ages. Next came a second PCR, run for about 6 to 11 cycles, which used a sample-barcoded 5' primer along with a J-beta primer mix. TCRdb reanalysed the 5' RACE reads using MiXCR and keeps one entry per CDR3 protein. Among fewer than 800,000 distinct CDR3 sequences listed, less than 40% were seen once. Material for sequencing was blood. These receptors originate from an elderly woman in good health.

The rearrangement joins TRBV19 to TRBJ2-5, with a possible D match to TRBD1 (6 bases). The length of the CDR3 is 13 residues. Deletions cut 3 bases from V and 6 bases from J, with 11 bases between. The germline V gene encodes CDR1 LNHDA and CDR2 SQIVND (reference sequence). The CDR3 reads CASSIGQGKTQYF. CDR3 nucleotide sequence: TGTGCCAGTAGTATCGGGCAGGGGAAGACCCAGTACTTC.

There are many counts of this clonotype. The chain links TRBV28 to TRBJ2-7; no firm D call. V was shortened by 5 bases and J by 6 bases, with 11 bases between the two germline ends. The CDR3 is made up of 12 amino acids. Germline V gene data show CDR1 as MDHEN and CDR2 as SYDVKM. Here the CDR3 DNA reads TGTGCCAGCAGTCCGATTAGTACCGAGCAGTACTTC. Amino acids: CASSPISTEQYF. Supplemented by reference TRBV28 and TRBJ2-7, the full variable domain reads DVKVTQSSRYLVKRTGEKVFLECVQDMDHENMFWYRQDPGLGLRLIYFSYDVKMKEKGDIPEGYSVSREKKERFSLILESASTNQTSMYLCASSPISTEQYFGPGTRLTVT.

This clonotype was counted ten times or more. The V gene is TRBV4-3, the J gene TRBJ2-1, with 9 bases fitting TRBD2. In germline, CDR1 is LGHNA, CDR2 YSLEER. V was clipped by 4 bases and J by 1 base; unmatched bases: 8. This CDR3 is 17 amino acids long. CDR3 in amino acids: CASSRRGGAGSYNEQFF. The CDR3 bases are TGCGCCAGCAGCCGGCGCGGGGGGGCCGGTTCCTACAATGAGCAGTTCTTC.

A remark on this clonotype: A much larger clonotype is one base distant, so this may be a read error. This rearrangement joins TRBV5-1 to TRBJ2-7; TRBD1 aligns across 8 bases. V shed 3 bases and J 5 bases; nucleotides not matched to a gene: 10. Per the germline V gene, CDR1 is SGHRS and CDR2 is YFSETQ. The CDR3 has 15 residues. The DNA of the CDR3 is TGCGCCAGCAGCTACCGACAGGGGATGGTCAACGAGCAGTACTTC. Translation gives CASSYRQGMVNEQYF.

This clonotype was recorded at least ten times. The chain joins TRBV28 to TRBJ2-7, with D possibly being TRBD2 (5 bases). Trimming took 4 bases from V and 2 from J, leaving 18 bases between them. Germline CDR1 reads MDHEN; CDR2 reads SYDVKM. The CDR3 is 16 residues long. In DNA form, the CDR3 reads TGTGCCAGCAGTTCACCCCCCCGAGGGTCGACCTACGAGCAGTACTTC. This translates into CASSSPPRGSTYEQYF.

The CDR3 protein is CASSPTDRGMVGYTF. CDR3 coding DNA: TGTGCCAGCTCACCAACGGACAGGGGAATGGTCGGCTACACCTTC. The chain couples TRBV18 to TRBJ1-2, with 9 bases matching TRBD1. V lost 2 bases, J lost 8 bases, and 9 bases stayed unmatched. CDR3 length: 15 residues. Per germline, CDR1 KGHSH and CDR2 LQKENI.

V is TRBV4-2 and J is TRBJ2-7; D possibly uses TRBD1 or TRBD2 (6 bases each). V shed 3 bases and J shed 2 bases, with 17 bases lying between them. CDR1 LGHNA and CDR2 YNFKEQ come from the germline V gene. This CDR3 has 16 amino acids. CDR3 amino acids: CASSHPQEGGTYEQYF. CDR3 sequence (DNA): TGTGCCAGCAGCCATCCCCAAGAGGGGGGTACCTACGAGCAGTACTTC.

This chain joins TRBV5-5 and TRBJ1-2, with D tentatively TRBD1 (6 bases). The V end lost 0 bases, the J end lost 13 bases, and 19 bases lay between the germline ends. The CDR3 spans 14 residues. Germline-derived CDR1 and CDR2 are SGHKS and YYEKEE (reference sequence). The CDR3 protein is CASSLGTDLMGATF. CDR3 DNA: TGTGCCAGCAGCTTGGGGACAGATCTTATGGGAGCCACCTTC.

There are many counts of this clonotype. CDR3 bases: TGTGCCAGCAGCGACAGGGCTGGGACTGAAGCTTTCTTT. As protein: CASSDRAGTEAFF. The V and J genes are TRBV9 and TRBJ1-1; D may be TRBD1 (6 bases). The CDR3 is 13 residues long. Trimming pared 3 bases from V and 5 bases from J, leaving 11 bases between. Germline V CDR1 and CDR2: SGDLS, YYNGEE.

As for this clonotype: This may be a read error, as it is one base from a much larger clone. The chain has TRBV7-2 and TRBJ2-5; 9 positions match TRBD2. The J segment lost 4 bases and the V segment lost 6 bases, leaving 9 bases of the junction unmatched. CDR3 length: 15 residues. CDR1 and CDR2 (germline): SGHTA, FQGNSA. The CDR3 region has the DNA TGTGCCAGCAGTGTCTCGCGGGGGGGCCGAGAGACCCAGTACTTC. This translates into CASSVSRGGRETQYF.

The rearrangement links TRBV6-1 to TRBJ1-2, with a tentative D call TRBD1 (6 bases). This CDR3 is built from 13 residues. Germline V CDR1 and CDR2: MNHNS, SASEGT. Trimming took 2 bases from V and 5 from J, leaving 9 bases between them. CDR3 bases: TGTGCCAGCAGTGAATTAGGGGGTTATGGCTACACCTTC. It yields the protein CASSELGGYGYTF.

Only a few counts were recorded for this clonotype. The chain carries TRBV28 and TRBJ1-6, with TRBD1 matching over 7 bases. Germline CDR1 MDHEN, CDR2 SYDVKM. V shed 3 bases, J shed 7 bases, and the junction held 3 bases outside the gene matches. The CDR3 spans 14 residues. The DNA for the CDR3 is TGTGCCAGCAGTTTCACACAGGGGAATTCACCCCTCCACTTT. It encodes CASSFTQGNSPLHF.

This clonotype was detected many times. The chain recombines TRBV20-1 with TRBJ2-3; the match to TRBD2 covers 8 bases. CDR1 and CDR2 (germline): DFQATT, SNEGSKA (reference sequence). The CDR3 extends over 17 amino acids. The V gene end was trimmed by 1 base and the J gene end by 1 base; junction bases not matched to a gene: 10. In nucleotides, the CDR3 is TGCAGTGCTAGAGCCTATGGGGCCGGGGGGGGCACAGATACGCAGTATTTT. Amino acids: CSARAYGAGGGTDTQYF.

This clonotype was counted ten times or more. The CDR3 coding sequence is TGTGCCAGCAGCCTCAGTGGACGCTGGGATGAAAAACTGTTTTTT. This sequence encodes CASSLSGRWDEKLFF. The chain recombines TRBV7-2 with TRBJ1-4, with D unresolved. Trimming stripped 5 bases from V and 6 bases from J, with 16 bases between. The CDR3 totals 15 residues. CDR1 is SGHTA and CDR2 is FQGNSA in the germline V gene.